Following are 3 T cell receptor beta chains from one sample sequenced in a study of tumor-infiltrating lymphocytes in localized non-small cell lung cancer. Method: immunoSEQ multiplex PCR; TCRdb's copy keeps in-frame clones and lacks some. The sample yields roughly 15,000 clones, over 75% seen once. Input material: uninvolved lung tissue not adjacent to the tumor. Receptors originate from a human donor with non-small cell lung cancer.

In this sample, this clone is medium-sized. The chain joins TRBV4-1 to TRBJ1-5; D is unresolved. Trimming removed 0 bases from V and 4 bases from J, with 4 bases in between. The CDR3 contains 13 residues. CDR1 is MGHRA, CDR2 YSYEKL, per germline. The CDR3 spells CASSQESNQPQHF. For the CDR3, the DNA is TGCGCCAGCAGCCAAGAATCTAATCAGCCCCAGCATTTT.

The V gene is TRBV19, the J gene TRBJ2-2; 8 nucleotides agree with TRBD2. Germline V gene sequence: CDR1 LNHDA, CDR2 SQIVND (reference sequence). V dropped 2 bases and J dropped 4; count of bases not matched to a gene: 3. The CDR3 has 15 residues. The CDR3 DNA follows: TGTGCCAGTAGTATATCGGGAGGGGGCACCGGGGAGCTGTTTTTT. It codes for CASSISGGGTGELFF.

This clone has just one count. The rearrangement links TRBV7-2 to TRBJ2-3; D possibly corresponds to TRBD2 (6 bases). This CDR3 is 15 amino acids long. Germline V gene lookup returns CDR1 SGHTA and CDR2 FQGNSA. Trimming removed 1 base at V and 4 bases at J, with 12 bases between. CDR3 coding DNA: TGTGCCAGCAGCTTAGGAGGCGGGACCCCAGATACGCAGTATTTT. It specifies CASSLGGGTPDTQYF.